This T cell receptor (beta chain) derives from a study of cytomegalovirus exposure and HLA in healthy donors. Study as a whole: Later analysis reported that the approximately 110 validation repertoires shared the platform of the 500 to 850 first-cohort repertoires.

A roughly 120-subject validation cohort, separate from the 666-subject first cohort, supplied the donors. General study findings and limits: Reportedly, diagnosis of cytomegalovirus status by the classifier showed high specificity and sensitivity.

Worth noting for this clone: Antigen specificity is unknown.

This table comes from immunoSEQ multiplex PCR, and its TCRdb copy is limited to in-frame clones, with some not included. Of about 130,000 clones in the sample, roughly nine tenths are singletons; the top ten hold less than 1.5%. The sequenced sample was PBMCs. The sequence derives from a woman between 18 and 29 years old in good health and CMV-seronegative.

CDR3 nucleotide sequence: TGTGCCAGCAGCGTTAGCGGGACCGGCACCGGGGAGCTGTTTTTT. The encoded protein is CASSVSGTGTGELFF. V usage is TRBV9 and J usage is TRBJ2-2; TRBD2 matches 8 bases. V was clipped by 2 bases and J by 4 bases; unmatched bases: 4. The CDR3 is 15 amino acids. The germline gives CDR1 SGDLS, CDR2 YYNGEE.